This TCR beta chain originates from a study of blood T cell repertoires in COVID-19. Study in general: From T cells, B-cell-depleted T cells, or PBMCs came the material, which was cDNA or gDNA.

This clone was detected only a few times. Only in-frame clones appear in the TCRdb table, and some are missing; sequencing was by immunoSEQ multiplex PCR. The sample holds roughly 250,000 clones; 70% to 90% are singletons and the top ten take around 2%. Sequences were obtained from peripheral blood. The receptor's source is a woman aged 40 to 55 who had recovered from COVID-19.

The CDR3 region is CAISSDRGYGYTF. Written as DNA, the CDR3 is TGTGCCATCAGCTCCGACCGGGGCTATGGCTACACCTTC. The V call is TRBV10-3, the J call TRBJ1-2; no clear D. The CDR3 length is 13 residues. Germline CDR1 and CDR2: ENHRY and SYGVKD. Between the trimmed V and J ends, which lost 6 bases and 4 bases, there was a span of 12 bases.